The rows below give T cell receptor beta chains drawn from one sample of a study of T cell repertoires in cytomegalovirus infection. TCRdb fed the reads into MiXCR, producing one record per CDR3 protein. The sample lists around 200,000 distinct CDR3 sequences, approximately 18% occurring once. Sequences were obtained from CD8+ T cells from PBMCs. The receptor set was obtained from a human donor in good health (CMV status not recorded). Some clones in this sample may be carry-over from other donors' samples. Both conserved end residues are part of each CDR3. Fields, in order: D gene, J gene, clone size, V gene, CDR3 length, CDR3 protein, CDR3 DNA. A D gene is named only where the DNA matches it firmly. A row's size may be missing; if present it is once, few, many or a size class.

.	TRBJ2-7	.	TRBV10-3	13	CALGGDRSYEQYF	TGTGCCTTAGGAGGGGACAGATCCTACGAGCAGTACTTC
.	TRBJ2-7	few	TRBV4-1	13	CASSQYYGSRQYF	TGCGCCAGCAGCCAATATTACGGCTCAAGGCAGTACTTC
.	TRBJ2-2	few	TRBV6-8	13	CACRPAEGGELFF	TGTGCCTGCCGTCCGGCCGAGGGCGGGGAGCTGTTTTTT
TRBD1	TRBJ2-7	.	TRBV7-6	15	CASSFRTGDSYEQYF	TGTGCCAGCAGCTTTCGGACAGGGGACTCCTACGAGCAGTACTTC
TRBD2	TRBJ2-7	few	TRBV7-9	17	CASSLPLWRGDSYEQYF	TGTGCCAGCAGCCTCCCCTTGTGGCGGGGGGACTCCTACGAGCAGTACTTC
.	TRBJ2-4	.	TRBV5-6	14	CASSLGSIGDIQYF	TGTGCCAGCAGTCTAGGGTCTATCGGAGACATTCAGTACTTC
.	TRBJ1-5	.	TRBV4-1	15	CASSQVKGSRQPQHF	TGCGCCAGCAGCCAAGTTAAGGGATCGCGTCAGCCCCAGCATTTT
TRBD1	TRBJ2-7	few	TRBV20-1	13	CSAADRGAGEQYF	TGCAGTGCTGCCGACAGGGGGGCTGGCGAGCAGTACTTC
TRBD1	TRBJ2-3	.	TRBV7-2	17	CASSLPEGQASTDTQYF	TGTGCCAGCAGCTTACCTGAAGGACAGGCTAGCACAGATACGCAGTATTTT
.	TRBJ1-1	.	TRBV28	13	CASRDTLNTEAFF	TGTGCCAGCCGGGACACCTTGAACACTGAAGCTTTCTTT
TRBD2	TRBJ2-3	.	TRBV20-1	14	CSANDGGAIDTQYF	TGCAGTGCTAATGACGGGGGGGCCATAGATACGCAGTATTTT
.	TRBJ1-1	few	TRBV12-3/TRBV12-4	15	CASTPGGFTDTEAFF	TGTGCCAGCACCCCTGGGGGTTTTACGGACACTGAAGCTTTCTTT
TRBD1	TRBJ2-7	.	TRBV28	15	CASSRGDRGPYEQYF	TGTGCCAGCTCACGAGGGGACAGGGGCCCCTACGAGCAGTACTTC
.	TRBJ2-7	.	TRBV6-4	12	CASSRDFYEQYF	TGTGCCAGCAGTCGGGATTTCTACGAGCAGTACTTC
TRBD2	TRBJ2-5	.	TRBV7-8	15	CASIRGGLAQETQYF	TGTGCCAGCATCCGGGGGGGACTAGCGCAAGAGACCCAGTACTTC
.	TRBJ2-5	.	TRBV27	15	CASGPIPTRQETQYF	TGTGCCAGCGGCCCAATCCCGACTAGACAAGAGACCCAGTACTTC
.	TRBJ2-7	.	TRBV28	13	CASSLDTSYEQYF	TGTGCCAGCAGCCTTGACACTTCCTACGAGCAGTACTTC
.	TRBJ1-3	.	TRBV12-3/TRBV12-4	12	CASSLNENTIYF	TGTGCCAGCAGTTTGAACGAAAACACCATATATTTT
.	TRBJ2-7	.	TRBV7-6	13	CASSSMVTYEQYF	TGTGCCAGCAGCTCAATGGTTACCTACGAGCAGTACTTC
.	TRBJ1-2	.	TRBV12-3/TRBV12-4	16	CASSLAVGYKVYGYTF	TGTGCCAGCAGTTTAGCTGTGGGGTATAAAGTCTATGGCTACACCTTC
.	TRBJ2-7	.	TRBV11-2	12	CASSLHSTEQYF	TGTGCCAGCAGCCTTCATTCGACCGAGCAGTACTTC
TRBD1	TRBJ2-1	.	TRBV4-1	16	CASSQETGSSYNEQFF	TGCGCCAGCAGCCAAGAGACAGGGAGCTCCTACAATGAGCAGTTCTTC
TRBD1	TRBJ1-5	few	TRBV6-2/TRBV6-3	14	CASSYGQGGQPQHF	TGTGCCAGCAGTTACGGACAGGGCGGTCAGCCCCAGCATTTT
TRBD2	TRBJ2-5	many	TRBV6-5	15	CASIATSLKGETQYF	TGTGCCAGCATCGCGACTAGCCTAAAGGGAGAGACCCAGTACTTC